The clone carrying this T cell receptor beta chain was counted at least ten times. Its target is unknown. This record comes from a study of molecular identifiers for immune sequencing clone quantification. Study-wide findings and caveats: For effector cells, clones above 20 RNA copies held over 97% of molecules; for naive cells, under 1%.

The CDR3 is 15 residues long. CDR1 is SGHDN and CDR2 is FVKESK in the germline V gene. Trimming stripped 3 bases from V and 4 bases from J, with 15 bases between. MiXCR was run by TCRdb on the PCR reads, yielding one entry per CDR3 protein. Of 40,000 or so distinct CDR3 sequences in the sample, under 25% are singletons; the top ten hold 0.9% to 1.2%. The origin of this receptor is a human donor in good health. Some libraries in this study had Jurkat cell RNA spiked in. The chain is built from TRBV14 and TRBJ1-2; tentatively, D is TRBD1 (5 bases). What was sequenced was naive CD8+ T cells from blood, with Jurkat cell RNA spiked in. Subset specified: FACS-sorted CD8+CD4-CCR7+CD45RA+ naive T cells. The CDR3 DNA reads as TGTGCCAGCAGCCATTCCGGACAAGGGGCCTATGGCTACACCTTC. It specifies CASSHSGQGAYGYTF.